Here is one T cell receptor beta chain with its context. Its target is not known. The same CDR3 arises from other DNA sequences in this sample as well. Trimming removed 5 bases at V and 5 bases at J, with 19 bases between. The CDR3 has 15 residues. Germline V lookup: CDR1 SGHNT, CDR2 YENEEA. Per the original methods: Using the CDR3 differences seen across clinicopathological groups, the authors built a distant-metastasis classifier for papillary thyroid cancer, which was meant to discriminate distant-metastatic patients. MiXCR was used by TCRdb to re-call the PCR reads. The authors' filters were not applied to this entry. The sample lists about 15,000 clones, around 23% occurring once. These data originate in a study of metastatic and nonmetastatic thyroid tumors. Across the study: For malignant and benign thyroid patients, tumor or nodule tissue and blood were the sources whose repertoires were compared.

Notes on the study in general: For both blood and tumor, malignant thyroid tumors reportedly showed significantly higher TCR beta diversity than benign nodules did.

Each patient came to thyroid surgery without any prior treatment (of any kind). The sample was adjacent normal tissue. This sequence was found in a female donor with papillary thyroid cancer or a benign thyroid nodule (not recorded which). Some clones in this sample may be carry-over from other donors' samples. This chain joins TRBV11-3 and TRBJ2-7; D is perhaps TRBD2 (6 bases). The CDR3 sequence: CASSRWSGLPDEQYF. The CDR3 DNA follows: TGTGCCAGCAGCCGTTGGTCGGGACTCCCCGACGAGCAGTACTTC. The full variable domain, rest sourced from reference TRBV11-3 and TRBJ2-7, is EAGVVQSPRYKIIEKKQPVAFWCNPISGHNTLYWYLQNLGQGPELLIRYENEEAVDDSQLPKDRFSAERLKGVDSTLKIQPAELGDSAVYLCASSRWSGLPDEQYFGPGTRLTVT.